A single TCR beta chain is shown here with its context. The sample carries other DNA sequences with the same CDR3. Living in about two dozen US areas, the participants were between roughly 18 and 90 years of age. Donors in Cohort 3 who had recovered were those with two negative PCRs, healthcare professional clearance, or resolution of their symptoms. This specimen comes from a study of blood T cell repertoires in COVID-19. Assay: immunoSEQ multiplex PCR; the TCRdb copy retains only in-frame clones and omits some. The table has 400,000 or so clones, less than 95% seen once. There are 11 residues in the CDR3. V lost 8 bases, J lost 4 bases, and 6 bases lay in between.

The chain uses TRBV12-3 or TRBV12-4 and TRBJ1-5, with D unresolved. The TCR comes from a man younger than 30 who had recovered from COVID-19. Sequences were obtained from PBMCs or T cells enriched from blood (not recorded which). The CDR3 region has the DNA TGTGCCAGCTCTCTTAATCAGCCCCAGCATTTT. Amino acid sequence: CASSLNQPQHF.